This entry lists 30 T cell receptor beta chains sequenced from one sample in a study of chemoradiotherapy in HPV16-positive cancers (dated by TCRdb to about 2022). The method behind the library was the immunoSEQ multiplex PCR assay. The table was pulled from immuneACCESS by TCRdb, which kept in-frame rearrangements only. Such tables lose some clones; where checked, under half of the loss comes from unresolved V genes, and the rest has no known cause. The sample includes fewer than 40,000 clones, with around four fifths observed a single time. The top ten clones comprise around 4% of the sample. The starting material was blood, obtained from a patient who underwent chemoradiotherapy. Receptor source: a human donor with HPV-associated anogenital cancer.

The V and J genes are TRBV5-1 and TRBJ1-2; no clear D. The length of the CDR3 is 16 residues. Germline V gene lookup returns CDR1 SGHRS and CDR2 YFSETQ. V lost 4 bases and J lost 0, with 16 bases in between. The CDR3 is CASSPQPGNPNYGYTF. The CDR3 region has the DNA TGCGCCAGCAGCCCGCAGCCGGGAAATCCTAACTATGGCTACACCTTC.

The J gene is TRBJ2-3, the V gene TRBV29-1; D remains ambiguous. The germline V gene has CDR1 SQVTM and CDR2 ANQGSEA. The CDR3 spans 10 residues. V was trimmed by 4 bases and J by 7 bases, leaving 6 bases between them. This chain's CDR3 is CSVGRNTQYF. The CDR3 DNA sequence: TGCAGCGTTGGGCGGAATACGCAGTATTTT.

The gene calls are TRBV5-1 and TRBJ2-3, with a possible D match to TRBD2 (7 bases). From germline, CDR1 is SGHRS and CDR2 YFSETQ. Trimming left V 3 bases short and J 5 bases short, with 16 bases between. The CDR3 runs 15 residues. CDR3 residues: CASSSEGGHGDTQYF. The CDR3 region has the DNA TGCGCCAGCAGCTCAGAGGGGGGGCATGGAGATACGCAGTATTTT.

V gene TRBV10-1 combines with J gene TRBJ1-1, with TRBD1 as a possible D gene (5 bases). V was clipped by 5 bases and J by 5 bases, with 12 bases between them. Germline CDR1 reads WNHNN; CDR2 reads SYGVQD (reference sequence). The CDR3 has 13 residues. CDR3 residues: CASSPLGRTEAFF. CDR3 coding DNA: TGCGCCAGCAGTCCCCTGGGACGAACTGAAGCTTTCTTT.

The CDR3 loop reads CSGRRGRNTEAFF. Here the CDR3 DNA reads TGCAGCGGTCGCCGGGGGAGGAACACTGAAGCTTTCTTT. This chain connects TRBV29-1 to TRBJ1-1, with D possibly TRBD1 on 5 matching bases. Germline V gives CDR1 SQVTM, CDR2 ANQGSEA. V was shortened by 7 bases and J by 1 base, with 13 bases between the two germline ends. The CDR3 length is 13 residues.

The J gene is TRBJ2-1, the V gene TRBV30, with D tentatively TRBD1 (6 bases). Germline CDR1 GTSNPN, CDR2 SVGIG (reference sequence). The CDR3 consists of 12 residues. V dropped 3 bases and J dropped 6 bases, with 9 bases sitting between them. The DNA of the CDR3 is TGTGCCTGGAGGGGGGCTTCCAATGAGCAGTTCTTC. Residues: CAWRGASNEQFF.

The J gene is TRBJ1-4, the V gene TRBV7-9, with 8 bases aligning to TRBD1. The CDR3 loop spans 15 amino acids. With V trimmed by 2 bases and J by 8 bases, 7 bases remained unmatched. Germline V gene lookup returns CDR1 SEHNR and CDR2 FQNEAQ (reference sequence). CDR3 loop: CASSLPGQGYEKLFF. CDR3 in DNA: TGTGCCAGCAGCTTACCAGGACAGGGTTACGAAAAACTGTTTTTT.

V and J are TRBV28 and TRBJ1-2; tentatively, D is TRBD1 (6 bases). This CDR3 spans 11 amino acids. V lost 4 bases and J lost 8, with 8 bases in between. Germline CDR1 reads MDHEN; CDR2 reads SYDVKM. CDR3 DNA: TGTGCCAGCAGTTACAGGGAAGGCTACACCTTC. As protein: CASSYREGYTF.

This clone has just a few counts. V gene TRBV5-1 combines with J gene TRBJ1-3; D gene ambiguous. CDR1 and CDR2 from the germline V gene are SGHRS and YFSETQ. V lost 0 bases, J lost 2 bases, and 3 bases lay in between. CDR3 length: 13 amino acids. The CDR3 sequence is CASSLATGNTIYF. The CDR3 nucleotides read TGCGCCAGCAGCTTGGCAACTGGAAACACCATATATTTT.

The V call is TRBV5-1, the J call TRBJ1-3; the D is unclear. The CDR3 is made up of 16 amino acids. The germline V gene encodes CDR1 SGHRS and CDR2 YFSETQ. V shed 5 bases and J shed 4 bases, with 19 bases lying between them. The CDR3 region is CASRQSLYGTGNTIYF. The DNA for the CDR3 is TGCGCCAGCAGACAGTCACTATACGGAACAGGAAACACCATATATTTT.

This chain uses TRBV6-6 with TRBJ1-2; no firm D call. The length of the CDR3 is 14 residues. Germline V gene data show CDR1 as MNHNY and CDR2 as SVGAGI (reference sequence). V lost 6 bases and J lost 5, with 16 bases in between. The CDR3 nucleotides are TGTGCCAGCAGACAGAAATTGGGATTTTATGGCTACACCTTC. Amino acid sequence: CASRQKLGFYGYTF.

The V gene is TRBV25-1, the J gene TRBJ2-2, with 7 positions matching TRBD2. Germline CDR1 is MGHDK and CDR2 is SYGVNS. The trim removed 8 bases at V and 5 bases at J, leaving 11 bases unmatched. CDR3 size: 15 residues. For the CDR3, the DNA is TGTGCCAGCCAAAGGGAGGGGCTGGGGACCGGGGAGCTGTTTTTT. Protein: CASQREGLGTGELFF.

This chain's CDR3 is CASSDPLAGGENEQFF. CDR3 bases: TGTGCCAGCAGCGATCCTCTAGCGGGGGGTGAGAATGAGCAGTTCTTC. This chain uses TRBV9 with TRBJ2-1; 11 bases agree with TRBD2. This CDR3 spans 16 amino acids. Germline V gives CDR1 SGDLS, CDR2 YYNGEE. The V segment lost 3 bases and the J segment 7 bases; nucleotides outside the gene matches: 9.

The genes are TRBV4-3 and TRBJ1-4; D not resolved. The V end was cut by 0 bases, the J end by 2 bases, with 13 bases between. The CDR3 has 17 residues. Germline-derived CDR1 and CDR2 are LGHNA and YSLEER. The CDR3 loop reads CASSQDTGGGTNEKLFF. In DNA, the CDR3 is TGCGCCAGCAGCCAAGATACGGGCGGAGGGACTAATGAAAAACTGTTTTTT.

The CDR3, as DNA: TGTGCCAGCAGTGGCCCAGGGTACTCCGAGCAGTACTTC. Protein product: CASSGPGYSEQYF. The J gene is TRBJ2-7, the V gene TRBV2; weak D call: TRBD1 (5 bases). The CDR3 runs to 13 residues. Trimming removed 4 bases at V and 6 bases at J, with 13 bases between. The germline V gene encodes CDR1 SNHLY and CDR2 FYNNEI.

The CDR3 loop is CASNKATSGNNEQFF. CDR3 nucleotide sequence: TGTGCCAGCAATAAAGCGACTAGCGGTAACAATGAGCAGTTCTTC. The V gene is TRBV6-5, the J gene TRBJ2-1, with 9 bases matching TRBD2. Per the germline V gene, CDR1 is MNHEY and CDR2 is SVGAGI. The CDR3 totals 15 residues. With V trimmed by 7 bases and J by 5 bases, 9 bases remained unmatched.

The rearrangement joins TRBV29-1 to TRBJ2-1; 8 bases agree with TRBD2. The CDR3 contains 17 residues. Germline-derived CDR1 and CDR2 are SQVTM and ANQGSEA. V trimming: 6 bases; J trimming: 0 bases; junction bases outside the gene matches: 13. In DNA form, the CDR3 reads TGCAGCGTAGTTAGCGGGGCGGGTTCATTCTCCTACAATGAGCAGTTCTTC. Amino acid sequence: CSVVSGAGSFSYNEQFF.

J is TRBJ2-7 and V is TRBV7-3; TRBD1 aligns across 7 bases. V lost 5 bases, J lost 0 bases, and 4 bases stayed unmatched. Germline V gene data show CDR1 as SGHTA and CDR2 as FQGTGA. This CDR3 comprises 14 residues. The CDR3, as DNA: TGTGCCAGCAGCCTCGGGACAGCCTCCTACGAGCAGTACTTC. Amino acids: CASSLGTASYEQYF.

The chain joins TRBV6-5 to TRBJ1-1; D possibly corresponds to TRBD1 (6 bases). This CDR3 region has 14 residues. From germline, CDR1 is MNHEY and CDR2 SVGAGI. V was clipped by 6 bases and J by 3 bases, with 14 bases between them. CDR3 nucleotide sequence: TGTGCCAGCAGGGGATGGGGGCCCCACACTGAAGCTTTCTTT. It is translated as CASRGWGPHTEAFF.

This chain uses TRBV7-8 with TRBJ2-3; 8 bases align to TRBD2. The CDR3 contains 17 residues. After removal of 4 bases from V and 0 bases from J, the junction contained 9 bases not matched to a gene. From germline, CDR1 is SGHVS and CDR2 FQNEAQ. In DNA form, the CDR3 reads TGTGCCAGCAGCTCGGGTTGGGCTAGCGGGAGCACAGATACGCAGTATTTT. Its protein is CASSSGWASGSTDTQYF. Based on the CDR3 plus reference TRBV7-8 and TRBJ2-3, the full variable domain is GAGVSQSPRYKVAKRGQDVALRCDPISGHVSLFWYQQALGQGPEFLTYFQNEAQLDKSGLPSDRFFAERPEGSVSTLKIQRTQQEDSAVYLCASSSGWASGSTDTQYFGPGTRLTVL.

This clone was recorded only once. The chain combines TRBV7-2 with TRBJ2-1; 8 bases fit TRBD1. V dropped 4 bases and J dropped 2; count of bases not matched to a gene: 7. This CDR3 has 16 residues. Per the germline V gene, CDR1 is SGHTA and CDR2 is FQGNSA. The CDR3 sequence: CASSSQGAVAYNEQFF. CDR3 nucleotide sequence: TGTGCCAGCAGCTCGCAGGGGGCCGTCGCCTACAATGAGCAGTTCTTC.

This chain connects TRBV7-8 to TRBJ1-5; D uncertain. This CDR3 spans 16 amino acids. Germline V CDR1 and CDR2: SGHVS, FQNEAQ. V gave up 3 bases and J gave up 0 bases, with 12 bases separating them. CDR3 sequence: CASSLDVGGSNQPQHF. CDR3 sequence (DNA): TGTGCCAGCAGCTTGGACGTGGGCGGTAGCAATCAGCCCCAGCATTTT.

This chain joins TRBV5-4 and TRBJ2-7; possible D gene TRBD2, 6 bases. The CDR3 is 15 residues long. V was clipped by 1 base and J by 2 bases, with 13 bases between them. Germline V gene sequence: CDR1 SGHNT, CDR2 YYREEE (reference sequence). Here the CDR3 DNA reads TGTGCCAGCAGCTTGTGGCCTAGCGTAGCCTACGAGCAGTACTTC. It codes for CASSLWPSVAYEQYF.

The chain has TRBV18 and TRBJ1-3; 7 bases agree with TRBD1. Germline V gene lookup returns CDR1 KGHSH and CDR2 LQKENI. The CDR3 contains 15 residues. After removal of 2 bases from V and 0 bases from J, the junction contained 1 base not matched to a gene. The CDR3 protein is CASSPGTASGNTIYF. CDR3 sequence (DNA): TGTGCCAGCTCACCAGGGACAGCCTCTGGAAACACCATATATTTT.

The chain carries TRBV25-1 and TRBJ1-6; 7 bases fit TRBD1. Germline values: CDR1 MGHDK, CDR2 SYGVNS. The CDR3 runs 15 residues. Unmatched junction bases numbered 6, after V lost 3 bases and J lost 7 bases. CDR3 sequence (DNA): TGTGCCAGCAGTGAGGGCGGGACAGAGAATTCACCCCTCCACTTT. As protein: CASSEGGTENSPLHF.

This chain uses TRBV18 with TRBJ1-1; 12 nucleotides agree with TRBD1. After removal of 4 bases from V and 0 bases from J, the junction contained 3 bases not matched to a gene. The CDR3 contains 16 residues. Germline lookup yields CDR1 KGHSH and CDR2 LQKENI. CDR3 region: CASSQGQGALNTEAFF. In DNA, the CDR3 is TGTGCCAGCTCACAGGGACAGGGGGCTTTGAACACTGAAGCTTTCTTT.

This clone was seen a few times. This CDR3 reads CATSRRPGGETEAFF. The DNA for the CDR3 is TGTGCCACCAGCAGACGGCCAGGGGGCGAAACTGAAGCTTTCTTT. V is TRBV15 and J is TRBJ1-1; 8 bases are shared with TRBD1. Germline V gene data show CDR1 as LNHNV and CDR2 as YYDKDF (reference sequence). V shed 2 bases, J shed 5 bases, and the junction held 7 bases outside the gene matches. The CDR3 has 15 amino acids.

This chain links TRBV7-9 with TRBJ2-1; TRBD1 matches at 9 bases. V trimming: 5 bases; J trimming: 7 bases; junction bases outside the gene matches: 6. The germline V gene encodes CDR1 SEHNR and CDR2 FQNEAQ (reference sequence). The length of the CDR3 is 14 residues. CDR3 sequence (DNA): TGTGCCAGCAGCCCCGGACAGGGGTGGAATGAGCAGTTCTTC. This translates into CASSPGQGWNEQFF.

The chain employs TRBV6-1 and TRBJ2-5; TRBD2 is a possible D gene (5 bases). The CDR3 is 14 residues long. V lost 6 bases and J 2 bases, leaving 13 bases between the germline ends. Per the germline V gene, CDR1 is MNHNS and CDR2 is SASEGT. The CDR3 coding sequence is TGTGCCAGCAGCCTACTAGACGTACAAGAGACCCAGTACTTC. Translated, it gives CASSLLDVQETQYF.

The genes are TRBV5-1 and TRBJ1-1, with a possible D match to TRBD1 (5 bases). CDR3 length: 14 amino acids. Per germline, CDR1 SGHRS and CDR2 YFSETQ. V was shortened by 5 bases and J by 1 base, with 12 bases between the two germline ends. The CDR3 here is CASSSGTANTEAFF. DNA for the CDR3: TGCGCCAGCAGTTCGGGGACGGCGAACACTGAAGCTTTCTTT.